The 6 T cell receptor beta chains given below trace back to one sample, sequenced in a study of post-analysis software for immune sequencing data. Prepared TCR beta cDNA libraries contained unique molecular identifiers. Each CDR3 protein is one row after TCRdb ran MiXCR on the PCR reads. The table shows about 400,000 distinct CDR3 sequences, with around a third occurring only once. Antigens for these TCRs are unknown. Points from the study as a whole: Five TRBV segments, TRBV5-6, TRBV5-1 and TRBV20-1 among them, were found more frequent in patients than controls.

The source material was blood. The receptors shown here come from a girl aged 5-17 years with multiple sclerosis.

The CDR3 nucleotides are TGTGCCAGCTCACCCGAAAGGGGGGATTCACCCCTCCACTTT. It translates to CASSPERGDSPLHF. The V and J genes are TRBV18 and TRBJ1-6; possibly TRBD1 for D (6 bases). The CDR3 extends over 14 amino acids. Per the germline V gene, CDR1 is KGHSH and CDR2 is LQKENI. V was shortened by 3 bases and J by 8 bases, with 11 bases between the two germline ends.

The CDR3 loop is CASSAHQRTDFNEQFF. The CDR3 bases are TGTGCCAGCTCCGCCCATCAGCGAACCGATTTCAATGAGCAGTTCTTC. The J gene is TRBJ2-1, the V gene TRBV18; D is uncertain. Trimming pared 6 bases from V and 6 bases from J, leaving 21 bases between. CDR1 KGHSH and CDR2 LQKENI come from the germline V gene. This CDR3 is built from 16 residues. Combining the CDR3 with reference TRBV18 and TRBJ2-1 gives the whole variable domain NAGVMQNPRHLVRRRGQEARLRCSPMKGHSHVYWYRQLPEEGLKFMVYLQKENIIDESGMPKERFSAEFPKEGPSILRIQQVVRGDSAAYFCASSAHQRTDFNEQFFGPGTRLTVL.

V and J are TRBV20-1 and TRBJ2-3; 15 nucleotides align to TRBD2. The CDR3 totals 18 residues. Germline V gene sequence: CDR1 DFQATT, CDR2 SNEGSKA (reference sequence). After removal of 5 bases from V and 0 bases from J, the junction contained 9 bases not matched to a gene. The chain's CDR3 is CSASRTSGGVPSTDTQYF. The DNA of the CDR3 is TGCAGTGCTTCGCGGACTAGCGGGGGGGTACCCAGCACAGATACGCAGTATTTT.

V usage is TRBV7-2 and J usage is TRBJ2-7; 7 bases map to TRBD2. CDR1 is SGHTA and CDR2 is FQGNSA in the germline V gene. Losses at the gene ends were 4 bases for V and 2 bases for J; bases not matched to a gene: 8. This CDR3 has 15 residues. DNA for the CDR3: TGTGCCAGCAGCTCCCGTAGCGGGCTTACCTACGAGCAGTACTTC. This translates into CASSSRSGLTYEQYF.

A note on this clonotype: This may stem from a read error, because a much larger clone lies one nucleotide away. The V gene is TRBV4-1, the J gene TRBJ2-3, with TRBD2 as a possible D gene (5 bases). CDR3 length: 15 residues. Germline lookup yields CDR1 MGHRA and CDR2 YSYEKL. As DNA, the CDR3 is TGCGCCGGCAGCCAAGGGAGTGAGGATTACCAATCGCAGTATTTT. Its translation is CAGSQGSEDYQSQYF.

This clonotype was detected a few times. The rearrangement links TRBV7-9 to TRBJ1-6; weak D call: TRBD1 (6 bases). The CDR3 is 17 residues long. The V end lost 5 bases, the J end lost 0 bases, and 14 bases lay between the germline ends. Germline values: CDR1 SEHNR, CDR2 FQNEAQ (reference sequence). The CDR3: CASSPGGGFSYNSPLHF. CDR3 DNA: TGTGCCAGCAGCCCCGGAGGGGGGTTCTCCTATAATTCACCCCTCCACTTT. Supplemented by reference TRBV7-9 and TRBJ1-6, the full variable domain reads DTGVSQNPRHKITKRGQNVTFRCDPISEHNRLYWYRQTLGQGPEFLTYFQNEAQLEKSRLLSDRFSAERPKGSFSTLEIQRTEQGDSAMYLCASSPGGGFSYNSPLHFGNGTRLTVT.